These 19 T cell receptor beta chains came from one sample sequenced in a study of early T cells in non-severe SARS-CoV-2 infection. One entry per CDR3 protein, called by TCRdb with MiXCR from the 5' RACE reads. The sample contains tens of thousands of distinct CDR3 sequences, around 12% of which appear only once. This specimen was whole blood, taken at baseline. Every receptor here comes from an adult who was a healthcare worker with PCR-confirmed SARS-CoV-2 infection or an uninfected control (not recorded which). The donor label of this sample is uncertain.

This clonotype was observed a handful of times. The chain combines TRBV12-3 or TRBV12-4 with TRBJ1-5, with D perhaps TRBD1 (6 bases). This CDR3 is built from 14 residues. The V end was cut by 1 base, the J end by 5 bases, with 9 bases between. The chain's CDR3 is CASSLDRGHQPQHF. The CDR3 DNA is TGTGCCAGCAGTTTAGACCGGGGGCATCAGCCCCAGCATTTT.

The table lists this clonotype with a few counts. The rearrangement uses TRBV6-6 and TRBJ1-2, with a possible D match to TRBD1 (5 bases). This CDR3 region has 16 residues. The V end lost 4 bases, the J end lost 3 bases, and 18 bases lay between the germline ends. In germline, CDR1 is MNHNY, CDR2 SVGAGI (reference sequence). CDR3 sequence reads: CASSSARVTSDYGYTF. DNA of the CDR3: TGTGCCAGCAGTTCGGCCAGGGTGACGTCGGACTATGGCTACACCTTC.

This clonotype has more than one count but fewer than ten. This sequence joins TRBV18 and TRBJ2-1; TRBD2 matches 10 bases. Germline trimming cut 5 bases from V and 3 bases from J; bases unmatched to any gene: 4. This CDR3 is built from 15 residues. CDR1 is KGHSH, CDR2 LQKENI, per germline. CDR3 nucleotides: TGTGCCAGCTCAGAAGCGGGGGGGGACTACAATGAGCAGTTCTTC. Encoded protein: CASSEAGGDYNEQFF.

This clonotype was observed a handful of times. The chain employs TRBV10-2 and TRBJ2-7, with D possibly being TRBD2 (7 bases). The CDR3 is made up of 12 amino acids. V was cut by 8 bases and J by 3 bases, with 11 bases left in between. In germline, CDR1 is WSHSY, CDR2 SAAADI. The CDR3 DNA reads as TGCGCCAGCCGGGGAGGGGGCTACGAGCAGTACGTC. Protein: CASRGGGYEQYV.

V gene TRBV5-5 combines with J gene TRBJ2-5; TRBD1 agrees at 7 bases. V shed 6 bases and J 4 bases; nucleotides not matched to a gene: 9. Germline CDR1 is SGHKS and CDR2 is YYEKEE (reference sequence). The CDR3 covers 14 residues. Here the CDR3 DNA reads TGTGCCAGCAACATGAGGACAGGAGGAGAGACCCAGTACTTC. Its translation is CASNMRTGGETQYF.

This chain connects TRBV11-2 to TRBJ2-2; 7 bases match TRBD2. V dropped 4 bases and J dropped 5; count of bases not matched to a gene: 7. The germline V gene encodes CDR1 SGHAT and CDR2 FQNNGV. This CDR3 spans 15 amino acids. The CDR3 nucleotides read TGTGCCAGCAGCTCCGGACACGGGGGGACCGGGGAGCTGTTTTTT. Translating it yields CASSSGHGGTGELFF.

J is TRBJ2-2 and V is TRBV30; tentatively, D is TRBD2 (5 bases). The V end lost 7 bases, the J end lost 0 bases, and 9 bases lay between the germline ends. CDR1 is GTSNPN, CDR2 SVGIG, per germline (reference sequence). The CDR3 is 13 amino acids. The DNA for the CDR3 is TGTGCCTTCGGGATGCCGAACACCGGGGAGCTGTTTTTT. Protein: CAFGMPNTGELFF.

This clonotype was observed a few times. This sequence joins TRBV2 and TRBJ1-1; no clear D. This CDR3 has 11 residues. CDR1 is SNHLY, CDR2 FYNNEI, per germline. Between the trimmed V and J ends, which lost 7 bases and 5 bases, there was a span of 8 bases. The CDR3 reads CASKRDTEAFF. CDR3 sequence (DNA): TGTGCCAGCAAGAGGGATACTGAAGCTTTCTTT.

Only a few counts were recorded for this clonotype. This chain connects TRBV5-5 to TRBJ1-1; unclear D gene. The CDR3 runs to 13 residues. Germline V lookup: CDR1 SGHKS, CDR2 YYEKEE (reference sequence). V was pared by 4 bases and J by 1 base, with 8 bases between. The DNA for the CDR3 is TGTGCCAGCAGCCGGCTGACGAACACTGAAGCTTTCTTT. As protein: CASSRLTNTEAFF.

The chain is built from TRBV30 and TRBJ2-3; D gene uncertain. Trimming left V 0 bases short and J 3 bases short, with 7 bases between. Per germline, CDR1 GTSNPN and CDR2 SVGIG (reference sequence). CDR3 length equals 13 residues. CDR3 loop: CAWSVTPTDTQYF. In DNA form, the CDR3 reads TGTGCCTGGAGTGTTACTCCGACAGATACGCAGTATTTT.

In this sample, this clonotype turned up many times. CDR3 coding DNA: TGTGCCAGCAGCTCAGGTGGAACTAATGAAAAACTGTTTTTT. This codes for CASSSGGTNEKLFF. The chain combines TRBV7-6 with TRBJ1-4; D uncertain. V lost 4 bases and J 1 base, leaving 7 bases between the germline ends. The CDR3 extends over 14 amino acids. Germline V gene data show CDR1 as SGHVS and CDR2 as FNYEAQ.

This clonotype was found a few times. CDR3 in amino acids: CASREGSNEQFF. The DNA for the CDR3 is TGTGCCAGCAGGGAGGGGAGCAATGAGCAGTTCTTC. The rearrangement links TRBV27 to TRBJ2-1, with TRBD2 as a possible D gene (6 bases). The V gene's germline CDR1 is MNHEY and CDR2 SMNVEV (reference sequence). The CDR3 has 12 residues. Trimming shortened V by 6 bases and J by 6 bases, and 9 bases separated the two germline ends.

This chain links TRBV20-1 with TRBJ1-2; TRBD1 is a possible D gene (5 bases). Germline CDR1 DFQATT, CDR2 SNEGSKA (reference sequence). The V gene lost 7 bases and the J gene lost 4 bases, with 13 bases spanning the gap. The CDR3 totals 12 residues. DNA of the CDR3: TGCAGTGTGGGGGGGATCGGCTATGGCTACACCTTC. This gives the protein CSVGGIGYGYTF.

The chain recombines TRBV11-1 with TRBJ2-1; D perhaps matches TRBD2 (6 bases). The CDR3 spans 16 residues. Trimming removed 5 bases at V and 0 bases at J, with 14 bases between. The germline CDR1 and CDR2 sequences are SGHAT and FQDESV (reference sequence). CDR3 region: CASSDSGGSSYNEQFF. CDR3 nucleotides: TGTGCCAGCAGCGATTCTGGGGGGAGCTCCTACAATGAGCAGTTCTTC.

This clonotype was observed a handful of times. This rearrangement joins TRBV4-1 to TRBJ1-2; no firm D call. CDR1 MGHRA and CDR2 YSYEKL come from the germline V gene. The CDR3 runs to 14 residues. V lost 2 bases to trimming and J lost 2 bases, with 9 bases between them. In DNA form, the CDR3 reads TGCGCCAGCAGCCAACGCGAGGGAAACTATGGCTACACCTTC. It translates to CASSQREGNYGYTF.

This clonotype has a handful of counts. For the CDR3, the DNA is TGCAGTGCCTTCAACCCCGCCGATACGCAGTATTTT. Residues: CSAFNPADTQYF. The chain joins TRBV20-1 to TRBJ2-3, with D hard to call. Trimming shortened V by 6 bases and J by 6 bases, and 13 bases separated the two germline ends. Germline V gene sequence: CDR1 DFQATT, CDR2 SNEGSKA (reference sequence). This CDR3 has 12 residues.

This clonotype was seen repeatedly, ten times or more. The V and J genes are TRBV12-3 or TRBV12-4 and TRBJ1-2; TRBD1 agrees at 8 bases. The CDR3 contains 14 residues. V was clipped by 7 bases and J by 4 bases; unmatched bases: 8. The CDR3 sequence: CASTLQGGSYGYTF. The DNA for the CDR3 is TGTGCCAGCACCCTACAGGGGGGGAGCTATGGCTACACCTTC.

This clonotype was seen a handful of times. The V and J genes are TRBV12-3 or TRBV12-4 and TRBJ1-4; D remains ambiguous. The CDR3 has 13 amino acids. V was clipped by 6 bases and J by 8 bases, with 13 bases between them. As DNA, the CDR3 is TGTGCCAGCAGCAAACAAACCCGGGAAAAACTGTTTTTT. Its protein is CASSKQTREKLFF.

This clonotype showed up just a few times. This chain uses TRBV27 with TRBJ1-2; no definite D call. Trimming cost V 6 bases and J 6 bases, with 23 bases left between them. There are 16 residues in the CDR3. Germline CDR1 is MNHEY and CDR2 is SMNVEV (reference sequence). CDR3 sequence: CASSREAGQGIHGYTF. The CDR3 DNA is TGTGCCAGCAGCCGAGAGGCAGGCCAAGGAATTCATGGCTACACCTTC.